This T cell receptor (beta chain) is from a study of PD-1 blockade in classical Hodgkin lymphoma (TCRdb year 2020). Turning to the overall study: Nivolumab dosing was 3 mg/kg intravenously every 2 weeks, continuing until either disease progression or unacceptable toxicity. To define a peripheral blood immune signature of response to PD-1 blockade in classical Hodgkin lymphoma, the study combined TCR beta sequencing with CyTOF. Paper-wide results and their limitations: Trial patients with a complete response had baseline diversity similar to that of newly diagnosed patients, while partial responders and progressors had significantly lower diversity. Only a single clinical trial cohort was studied, and what caused the repertoire differences, possibly disease activity or prior therapy, remained undefined. Lower diversity was seen in patients whose nivolumab began less than 1 year after ASCT, and these patients were left out of later analyses so that immune reconstitution would not confound the results. Baseline TCR diversity was reported as lower in newly diagnosed patients than in healthy donors, and lower still in relapsed/refractory patients. CD4+ but not CD8+ TCR diversity rose significantly by C4D1 (p=0.0027 vs p=0.16), most apparent in complete responders (p=0.02).

For CDR1 and CDR2, the germline V gene lists MNHNS and SASEGT. The CDR3 goes from the cysteine to the phenylalanine over 14 residues. CDR3 DNA is the only sequence kept; it has 42 bases, read in frame from the first base. Relative to germline, V is missing 5 bases and J is missing 2 bases, with 3 bases of the junction outside any gene match. Genomic DNA was extracted with the Qiagen DNeasy kit from unsorted PBMCs and from negatively selected CD4+ and CD8+ fractions. TCR beta CDR3 regions were subjected to amplification by immunoSEQ multiplex PCR with primers that anneal to V and J segments. A synthetic immune receptor repertoire was used to minimize amplification bias, and any remaining bias was removed computationally after sequencing. As for how the authors treated the data: Custom Python scripts were used to quantify repertoire diversity as the Shannon entropy index. The unsorted, CD4+ and CD8+ repertoires were each analyzed separately, with the exception of combined analyses, where CD4+ and CD8+ sequences were merged in silico. Clonal expansion was defined as at least a 2-fold frequency increase after treatment relative to C1D1, with a pseudocount of 0.5 for undetected baseline clones. Singleton clones were defined as clones with 0 or 1 copy at C1D1, and non-singleton clones were defined as clones with 2 or more copies. By matching protein sequences in sorted samples from the same patient, clones expanded in unsorted samples were annotated as CD4+, CD8+ or unknown. Diversity changes from C1D1 to C4D1 were tested in paired samples using Wilcoxon tests. Here the immuneACCESS table is served through TCRdb, limited to in-frame sequences with V and J called. Missing clones are a known gap in these copies; in checked studies unresolved V genes cover under half, and the rest lacks a known reason. From that table come the V and J calls and clone size; the DNA was used to work out D and trimming. For this sample there are around 50,000 clones; approximately 76% appear just once. The ten top clones hold less than 15% of the sample.

This clone was seen more than once but under ten times. Its antigen is not yet known. Base qualities are not provided; no much larger clone lies one nucleotide away. The time point label on this specimen signifies: cycle 4 day 1 (C4D1), after 5 to 7 weeks of nivolumab. All trial patients had relapsed after autologous stem cell transplantation, with cohorts A, B and C differing in prior brentuximab vedotin exposure. The trial cohort comprised approximately 55 patients with relapsed/refractory classical Hodgkin lymphoma whose best overall responses were complete response, partial response or progressive disease. Trial patients were treated with single-agent nivolumab in the multi-cohort phase II CheckMate 205 trial. An independent review committee assessed best overall response using the 2007 International Working Group response criteria. PBMCs from the trial were collected at three points: immediately before nivolumab initiation (C1D1), and during therapy at cycle 2 day 1 and cycle 4 day 1. Peripheral blood was collected in 8 mL Vacutainer Cell Preparation Tubes, from which PBMCs were isolated by centrifugation and then cryopreserved.

The sequenced sample was peripheral blood mononuclear cells (PBMCs), obtained before the fourth cycle of nivolumab. The rearrangement joined TRBV6-1 to TRBJ1-5, and 7 junctional nucleotides match TRBD1. This receptor was taken from a human donor with classical Hodgkin lymphoma. The bases read TGTGCCAGCAGTCTTACAGGGGGCAATCAGCCCCAGCATTTT. It translates to CASSLTGGNQPQHF.